This TCR beta chain was sequenced during a study of blood T cell repertoires in COVID-19. About the study: Donors in the United States, Italy and Spain gave samples during acute or convalescent COVID-19. In each case, the material was cDNA or gDNA derived from T cells, B-cell-depleted T cells, or PBMCs.

Looked up from germline, CDR1 is WNHNN and CDR2 is SYGVQD (reference sequence). This CDR3 spans 16 amino acids. V lost 6 bases, J lost 6 bases, and 7 bases stayed unmatched. Original processing notes: Using reference gene primer amplification, nucleated cell counts were estimated. Measured with immunoSEQ multiplex PCR; TCRdb has only the in-frame clones, and not every one. V, J and clone size are those of that table, while D and trimming were read from the DNA. The table includes more than 65,000 clones, approximately 90% detected once. The genes are TRBV10-1 and TRBJ2-1; 14 nucleotides align to TRBD2. The sequence was collected from a middle-aged man with acute or convalescent COVID-19. Input material: peripheral blood. The CDR3 reads CASRTTGTSGGNEQFF. DNA for the CDR3: TGCGCCAGCAGGACTACCGGGACTAGCGGGGGCAATGAGCAGTTCTTC.